Here is one T cell receptor beta chain with its context. MiXCR, applied by TCRdb to the RT-PCR reads, yields one record per CDR3 protein. The table shows over 650,000 distinct CDR3 sequences, with about a fifth occurring only once. Germline V gene sequence: CDR1 LGHNA, CDR2 YSLEER. The CDR3 totals 15 residues. Trimming pared 0 bases from V and 6 bases from J, leaving 15 bases between. The data were taken from a study of response to subunit inactivated influenza vaccine. This sample comprised PBMCs from blood, obtained more than 4 days after vaccination. V usage is TRBV4-3 and J usage is TRBJ2-7, with D maybe TRBD1 (6 bases). This sequence originates from a man aged 45 to 65 who received an inactivated influenza vaccine. This chain's CDR3 is CASSQDTQGPGEQYF. In DNA form, the CDR3 reads TGCGCCAGCAGCCAAGATACCCAGGGGCCCGGCGAGCAGTACTTC.